The rows below give T cell receptor beta chains drawn from one sample of a study of pediatric ulcerative colitis. The assay was immunoSEQ multiplex PCR, and TCRdb's table has in-frame clones only and misses some. This sample has roughly 60,000 clones, with about 90% found just once. Input material: blood. The receptors originated from a boy between 10 and 17 years old who was a control in a study of pediatric ulcerative colitis. CDR3s include the opening cysteine and the closing phenylalanine or tryptophan. Each record gives: D gene, clone size, V gene, J gene, CDR3 DNA, CDR3 protein. A D gene is named only where the DNA matches it firmly. Only part of the rows carry a size: once, few, many, or a class if the clone is expanded.

TRBD1,NA,TRBV27,TRBJ1-3,TGTGCCAGCAGTTCCCGACAGGGGGCGCGGAACACCATATATTTT,CASSSRQGARNTIYF
TRBD1,NA,TRBV28,TRBJ1-5,TGTGCCAGTGTCCGGGACAGGGTTGTTCAGCCCCAGCATTTT,CASVRDRVVQPQHF
NA,NA,TRBV30,TRBJ1-5,TGTGCCTGGACTATGTCGGGGGGCAATCAGCCCCAGCATTTT,CAWTMSGGNQPQHF
NA,NA,TRBV13,TRBJ1-2,TGTGCCAGCAGCTTAGGCCGTCTAAGTGACTATGGCTACACCTTC,CASSLGRLSDYGYTF
NA,NA,TRBV7-9,TRBJ2-3,TGTGCCAGCAGCTTAGCTAGCACAGATACGCAGTATTTT,CASSLASTDTQYF
NA,NA,TRBV18,TRBJ2-3,TGTGCCAGCTCACCAAAGTCTGGACGAGATACGCAGTATTTT,CASSPKSGRDTQYF
TRBD2,NA,TRBV7-9,TRBJ2-7,TGTGCCAGCAGCCAAATGACTAGCGGGGTCTACGAGCAGTACTTC,CASSQMTSGVYEQYF
NA,NA,TRBV4-3,TRBJ1-3,TGCGCCAGCAGCCACGGGAGCTCTGGAAACACCATATATTTT,CASSHGSSGNTIYF
TRBD2,NA,TRBV19,TRBJ2-1,TGTGCCACCACGTACCTACCAGCGGGGGACCTGGGGGAGCAGTTCTTC,CATTYLPAGDLGEQFF
TRBD1,once,TRBV5-6,TRBJ1-2,TGTGCCAGCACCCCTGTTAATGAGGGGGCGGGAGGCTACACCTTC,CASTPVNEGAGGYTF
NA,NA,TRBV19,TRBJ2-7,TGTGCCAGTAGTATATCAGACCCCTACGAGCAGTACTTC,CASSISDPYEQYF
NA,NA,TRBV9,TRBJ2-7,TGTGCCAGCAGCGTAGACGTGGGGGATACAGGGAGCGTAGCCTACGAGCAGTACTTC,CASSVDVGDTGSVAYEQYF
TRBD1,once,TRBV6-1,TRBJ1-4,TGTGCCAGCAGTGAAGCGTATTCAGGGGGCCGGGGAAAACTGTTTTTT,CASSEAYSGGRGKLFF
TRBD1,NA,TRBV5-1,TRBJ1-2,TGCGCCAGCAGCGGAAGGACAGGGCCGGATACCATCTATGGCTACACCTTC,CASSGRTGPDTIYGYTF
NA,NA,TRBV6-1,TRBJ2-3,TGTGCCAGCAGTGGTCGTTGGGGGCCAAGCACAGATACGCAGTATTTT,CASSGRWGPSTDTQYF
NA,NA,TRBV18,TRBJ2-3,TGTGCCAGCTCACCCAGCCCAGATACGCAGTATTTT,CASSPSPDTQYF
TRBD1,NA,TRBV9,TRBJ2-7,TGTGCCAGCAGCGTAGCGGACAGGGCCTACGAGCAGTACTTC,CASSVADRAYEQYF
NA,NA,TRBV15,TRBJ2-4,TGTGCCACCAGCAGAGCCCTACAGGGTTTGAACATTCAGTACTTC,CATSRALQGLNIQYF
TRBD2,NA,TRBV6-1,TRBJ2-5,TGTGCCAGCAGTGTTAGCGGGGGATTAAACCAAGAGACCCAGTACTTC,CASSVSGGLNQETQYF
NA,NA,TRBV10-3,TRBJ1-2,TGTGCCATCAGTGACTCTTACAGGGAGTTTGGGTATGGCTACACCTTC,CAISDSYREFGYGYTF
NA,NA,TRBV7-9,TRBJ1-2,TGTGCCAGCAGCTTAGCCCAATATGGCTACACCTTC,CASSLAQYGYTF
TRBD2,NA,TRBV7-2,TRBJ2-2,TGTGCCAGCAGCGCTTCTAGCGGGAACACCGGGGAGCTGTTTTTT,CASSASSGNTGELFF
NA,NA,TRBV19,TRBJ2-1,TGTGCCAGTAGTACCACGCGGATCGTCAATGAGCAGTTCTTC,CASSTTRIVNEQFF